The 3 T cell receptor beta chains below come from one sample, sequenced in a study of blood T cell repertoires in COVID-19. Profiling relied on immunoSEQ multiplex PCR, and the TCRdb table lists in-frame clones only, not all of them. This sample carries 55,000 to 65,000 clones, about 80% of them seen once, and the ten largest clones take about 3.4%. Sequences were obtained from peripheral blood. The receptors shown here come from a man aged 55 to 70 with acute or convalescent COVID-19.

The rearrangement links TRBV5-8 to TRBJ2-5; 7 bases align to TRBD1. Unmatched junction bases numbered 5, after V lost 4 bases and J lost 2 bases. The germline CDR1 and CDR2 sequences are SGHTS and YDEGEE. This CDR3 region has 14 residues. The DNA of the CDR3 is TGTGCCAGCAGCCCCATGGACAGGCAAGAGACCCAGTACTTC. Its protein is CASSPMDRQETQYF. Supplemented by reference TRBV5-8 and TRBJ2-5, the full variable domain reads EAGVTQSPTHLIKTRGQQATLRCSPISGHTSVYWYQQALGLGLQFLLWYDEGEERNRGNFPPRFSGRQFPNYSSELNVNALELEDSALYLCASSPMDRQETQYFGPGTRLLVL.

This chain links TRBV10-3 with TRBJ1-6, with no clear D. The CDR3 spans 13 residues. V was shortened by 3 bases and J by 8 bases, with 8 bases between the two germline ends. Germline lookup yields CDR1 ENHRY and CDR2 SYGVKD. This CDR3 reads CAISDRTDSPLHF. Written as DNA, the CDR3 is TGTGCCATCAGTGATAGAACGGATTCACCCCTCCACTTT.

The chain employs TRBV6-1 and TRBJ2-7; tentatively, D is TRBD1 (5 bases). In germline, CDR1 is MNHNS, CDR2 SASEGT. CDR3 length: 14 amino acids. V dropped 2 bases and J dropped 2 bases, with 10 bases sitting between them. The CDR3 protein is CASSEPQGTYEQYF. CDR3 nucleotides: TGTGCCAGCAGTGAACCGCAGGGAACCTACGAGCAGTACTTC.